A single sample gave rise to the 20 T cell receptor beta chains below, sequenced in a study of shared clonotypes between healthy human individuals. The data were produced by immunoSEQ multiplex PCR, yet TCRdb's version contains in-frame clones alone and is incomplete. Here the sample spans approximately 100,000 clones, about 72% being singletons. The sequenced sample was memory CD8+ T cells sorted from blood. Subset in this sample: CD45RO+ cells pooled with CCR7-negative TemRA cells. These TCRs come from a woman between 25 and 40 years old in good health.

This clone appeared a few times. This rearrangement joins TRBV27 to TRBJ2-7; tentative D call: TRBD2 (6 bases). Looked up from germline, CDR1 is MNHEY and CDR2 is SMNVEV (reference sequence). Trimming shortened V by 6 bases and J by 2 bases, and 20 bases separated the two germline ends. The CDR3 contains 16 residues. Written as DNA, the CDR3 is TGTGCCAGCAGACTGATTCCCGGGACTCCACCCTACGAGCAGTACTTC. Its translation: CASRLIPGTPPYEQYF.

The table lists this clone with a few counts. This chain links TRBV4-1 with TRBJ2-1; either TRBD1 or TRBD2 may supply D (5 bases each). The CDR3 sequence is 17 residues long. CDR1 and CDR2 from the germline V gene are MGHRA and YSYEKL. Trimming took 0 bases from V and 4 from J, leaving 16 bases between them. CDR3 nucleotides: TGCGCCAGCAGCCAAGAAAAAAGGGGACCAGTTTACAATGAGCAGTTCTTC. It encodes CASSQEKRGPVYNEQFF.

The chain carries TRBV19 and TRBJ2-1, with TRBD2 identical over 8 bases. This CDR3 has 16 amino acids. Germline V lookup: CDR1 LNHDA, CDR2 SQIVND (reference sequence). Unmatched junction bases numbered 17, after V lost 7 bases and J lost 9 bases. The CDR3 bases are TGTGCCAGTAAGTGGGGAGCGGGAGTGGATGTTGGTGAGCAGTTCTTC. Its protein is CASKWGAGVDVGEQFF.

This clone was picked up a small number of times. This chain links TRBV25-1 with TRBJ2-7; TRBD1 matches 9 bases. Germline V gene data show CDR1 as MGHDK and CDR2 as SYGVNS. The ends lost 4 bases at V and 6 bases at J; junction bases unmatched: 7. CDR3 size: 14 residues. The CDR3 region is CASSVGDRVGEQYF. CDR3 nucleotides: TGTGCCAGCAGTGTAGGGGACAGGGTTGGCGAGCAGTACTTC.

This clone was counted ten times or more. The chain's CDR3 is CASSSTGSGNQPQHF. The CDR3 nucleotides read TGTGCCAGCAGCTCGACAGGGTCAGGCAATCAGCCCCAGCATTTT. This chain links TRBV7-3 with TRBJ1-5; TRBD1 agrees at 7 bases. Germline V gene lookup returns CDR1 SGHTA and CDR2 FQGTGA. The CDR3 totals 15 residues. The V gene end was trimmed by 4 bases and the J gene end by 2 bases; junction bases not matched to a gene: 5.

A remark on this clone: A far more abundant clone sits one base away, making this likely a read error. The V gene is TRBV9, the J gene TRBJ2-3; TRBD2 is a possible D gene (6 bases). Germline lookup yields CDR1 SGDLS and CDR2 YYNGEE. This CDR3 contains 14 residues. CDR3 in DNA: TGTGCCAGCAGCTTCGGAGGAGGGAGTGATATGCAGTATTTT. Protein sequence: CASSFGGGSDMQYF.

V gene TRBV2 combines with J gene TRBJ2-1; 12 positions agree with TRBD2. This CDR3 region has 17 residues. In germline, CDR1 is SNHLY, CDR2 FYNNEI. The V gene end was trimmed by 6 bases and the J gene end by 5 bases; junction bases not matched to a gene: 11. The CDR3 spells CASSQRTSGKSHNEQFF. In DNA, the CDR3 is TGTGCCAGCAGCCAAAGGACTAGCGGGAAGTCCCACAATGAGCAGTTCTTC.

The rearrangement uses TRBV14 and TRBJ2-1; TRBD1 might be the D (5 bases). CDR1 and CDR2 from the germline V gene are SGHDN and FVKESK. The V end was cut by 1 base, the J end by 7 bases, with 11 bases between. The length of the CDR3 is 14 residues. CDR3 in DNA: TGTGCCAGCAGCCAAGTAAGGGGTTTAAATGAGCAGTTCTTC. It is translated as CASSQVRGLNEQFF.

V and J are TRBV7-2 and TRBJ2-3; D is unresolved. The CDR3 has 14 amino acids. CDR1 is SGHTA and CDR2 is FQGNSA in the germline V gene. Trimming shortened V by 5 bases and J by 1 base, and 10 bases separated the two germline ends. The CDR3 bases are TGTGCCAGCAGCGAATACTCCCGCACAGATACGCAGTATTTT. The encoded protein is CASSEYSRTDTQYF.

The CDR3 DNA follows: TGTGCCAGCAGCTCCTCGGCGGACAATGAGCAGTTCTTC. Translated: CASSSSADNEQFF. The chain couples TRBV7-9 to TRBJ2-1; no reliable D call. Germline V gives CDR1 SEHNR, CDR2 FQNEAQ (reference sequence). There are 13 residues in the CDR3. V was shortened by 4 bases and J by 5 bases, with 9 bases between the two germline ends.

The chain recombines TRBV28 with TRBJ2-1; D remains unclear. Germline assignment: CDR1 MDHEN and CDR2 SYDVKM. With 5 bases removed from V and 1 base from J, the gap between germline ends came to 15 bases. The CDR3 extends over 16 amino acids. This CDR3 is CASSATLVGSYNEQFF. As DNA, the CDR3 is TGTGCCAGCAGTGCGACCCTAGTGGGGTCCTACAATGAGCAGTTCTTC.

The rearrangement links TRBV7-9 to TRBJ2-7, with a weak D call TRBD2 (5 bases). Trimming cost V 0 bases and J 5 bases, with 5 bases left between them. The CDR3 runs 12 residues. Germline V CDR1 and CDR2: SEHNR, FQNEAQ (reference sequence). The CDR3 protein is CASSLATNEQYF. CDR3 sequence (DNA): TGTGCCAGCAGCTTAGCGACTAACGAGCAGTACTTC.

The chain recombines TRBV4-2 with TRBJ2-1; the match to TRBD2 covers 9 bases. This CDR3 contains 17 residues. The ends lost 0 bases at V and 6 bases at J; junction bases unmatched: 9. CDR1 is LGHNA, CDR2 YNFKEQ, per germline. The CDR3 DNA reads as TGTGCCAGCAGCCAAGACATCGGGACTAGCAGACTCAATGAGCAGTTCTTC. Encoded protein: CASSQDIGTSRLNEQFF.

Ten or more counts support this clone. The chain uses TRBV6-1 and TRBJ2-7; 11 bases are shared with TRBD2. Losses at the gene ends were 5 bases for V and 0 bases for J; bases not matched to a gene: 3. CDR3 length: 15 amino acids. CDR1 and CDR2 (germline): MNHNS, SASEGT. CDR3 residues: CASSFTSGSSYEQYF. CDR3 in DNA: TGTGCCAGCAGTTTTACTAGCGGGAGCTCCTACGAGCAGTACTTC.

This chain links TRBV27 with TRBJ2-1, with 13 positions matching TRBD2. V lost 2 bases and J lost 9; bases outside the gene matches: 4. Germline V gives CDR1 MNHEY, CDR2 SMNVEV (reference sequence). The CDR3 totals 15 residues. The CDR3 loop reads CASSLKTSGRSEQFF. The CDR3 nucleotides read TGTGCCAGCAGTTTAAAGACTAGCGGGAGGTCTGAGCAGTTCTTC.

This clone was seen only once. The chain combines TRBV2 with TRBJ2-7, with D perhaps matching TRBD1 or TRBD2 (5 bases each). Germline V gene sequence: CDR1 SNHLY, CDR2 FYNNEI. The CDR3 runs to 14 residues. V lost 6 bases to trimming and J lost 0 bases, with 12 bases between them. DNA for the CDR3: TGTGCCAGCAGAGGATGGGGGAACTCCTACGAGCAGTACTTC. Encoded protein: CASRGWGNSYEQYF.

This chain connects TRBV2 to TRBJ2-5; 7 bases line up with TRBD2. Trimming cost V 5 bases and J 3 bases; bases outside gene matches: 12. CDR3 length: 16 amino acids. The germline CDR1 and CDR2 sequences are SNHLY and FYNNEI. The CDR3 bases are TGTGCCAGCAGTCCCCCCCGTAATGGGGGGGAAGAGACCCAGTACTTC. This sequence encodes CASSPPRNGGEETQYF.

The J gene is TRBJ1-1, the V gene TRBV18; D uncertain. Trimming shortened V by 0 bases and J by 6 bases, and 8 bases separated the two germline ends. CDR1 KGHSH and CDR2 LQKENI come from the germline V gene. The CDR3 runs 13 residues. CDR3 amino acids: CASSPPVSSEAFF. In DNA, the CDR3 is TGTGCCAGCTCACCACCGGTATCCTCTGAAGCTTTCTTT.

The sample holds a few counts of this clone. The rearrangement links TRBV29-1 to TRBJ2-7; 8 bases fit TRBD2. The CDR3 runs 15 residues. V lost 4 bases, J lost 0 bases, and 8 bases stayed unmatched. Germline V gene sequence: CDR1 SQVTM, CDR2 ANQGSEA. The CDR3, as DNA: TGCAGCGTTGTTCCGTACGGGACTAGCTCCTACGAGCAGTACTTC. It codes for CSVVPYGTSSYEQYF.

The genes are TRBV27 and TRBJ2-1; D unclear. This CDR3 comprises 14 residues. Looked up from germline, CDR1 is MNHEY and CDR2 is SMNVEV (reference sequence). V lost 5 bases and J 2 bases, leaving 10 bases between the germline ends. The CDR3 region is CASSIGNAYNEQFF. The CDR3 region has the DNA TGTGCCAGCAGTATCGGAAACGCCTACAATGAGCAGTTCTTC.